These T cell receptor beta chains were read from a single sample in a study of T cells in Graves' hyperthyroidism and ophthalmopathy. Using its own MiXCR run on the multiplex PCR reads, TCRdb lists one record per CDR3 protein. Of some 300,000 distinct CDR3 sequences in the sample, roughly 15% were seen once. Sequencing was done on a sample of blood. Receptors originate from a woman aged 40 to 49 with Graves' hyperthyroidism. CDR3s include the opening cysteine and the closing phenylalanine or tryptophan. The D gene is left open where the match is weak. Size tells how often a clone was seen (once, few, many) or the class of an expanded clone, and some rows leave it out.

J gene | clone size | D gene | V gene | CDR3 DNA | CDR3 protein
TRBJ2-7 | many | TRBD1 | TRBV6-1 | TGTGCCAGCAGGGCTTTAACAGGGGGGACCTACGAGCAGTACTTC | CASRALTGGTYEQYF
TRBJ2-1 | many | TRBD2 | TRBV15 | TGTGCCACCAGCAGATCGAGCGGGATCGGCTACAATGAGCAGTTCTTC | CATSRSSGIGYNEQFF
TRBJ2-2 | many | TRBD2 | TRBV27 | TGTGCCAGCAGTTGGTCCGGGACTAGCGGAACCGGGGAGCTGTTTTTT | CASSWSGTSGTGELFF
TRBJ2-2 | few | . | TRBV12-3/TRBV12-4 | TGTGCCAGCAGTCCCTCAAGACGGACCGGGGAGCTGTTTTTT | CASSPSRRTGELFF
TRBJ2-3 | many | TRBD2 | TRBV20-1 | TGCAGTGCCGCGCTAGCGGGAGGGGCAGATACGCAGTATTTT | CSAALAGGADTQYF
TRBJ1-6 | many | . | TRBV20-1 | TGCAGTGCTAGAGATTCACGGGGGACCTCCTATAATTCACCCCTCCACTTT | CSARDSRGTSYNSPLHF
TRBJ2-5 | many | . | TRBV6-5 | TGTGCCAGCAGTTACGTCGGGAGTCGGCAAGAGACCCAGTACTTC | CASSYVGSRQETQYF
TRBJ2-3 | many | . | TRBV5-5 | TGTGCCAGCAGCTTGGAGATGCTTTGGTACTACAGTACGCAGTATTTT | CASSLEMLWYYSTQYF
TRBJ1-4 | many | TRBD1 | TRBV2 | TGTGCCAGCAGCGAGGGGGCGGCAAAACTGTTTTTT | CASSEGAAKLFF
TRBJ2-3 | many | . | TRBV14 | TGTGCCAGCAGCGACTCTAGCAGGCCCTACACAGATACGCAGTATTTT | CASSDSSRPYTDTQYF
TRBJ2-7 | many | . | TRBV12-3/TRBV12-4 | TGTGCCAGCAGTTTAGAGGGGCCCTACGAGCAGTACTTC | CASSLEGPYEQYF
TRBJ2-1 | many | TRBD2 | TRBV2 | TGTGCCAGCAGTGATGCGCTTGGGGCGGGAGTTGGCTACAATGAGCAGTTCTTC | CASSDALGAGVGYNEQFF
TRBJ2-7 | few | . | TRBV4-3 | TGCGCCAGCAGCCAAGATGGGGCGAACCCTTACGAGCAGTACTTC | CASSQDGANPYEQYF
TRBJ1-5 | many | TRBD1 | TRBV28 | TGTGCCAGCAGTAATCGGGGACAGGACAATCAGCCCCAGCATTTT | CASSNRGQDNQPQHF
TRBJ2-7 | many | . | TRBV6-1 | TGTGCCAGCAGTTTGGACAGATCCCGCTCCTACGAGCAGTACTTC | CASSLDRSRSYEQYF
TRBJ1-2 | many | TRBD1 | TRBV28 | TGTGCCAGCAGTTTGGACAGGGTAGGATATGGCTACACCTTC | CASSLDRVGYGYTF
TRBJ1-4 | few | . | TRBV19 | TGTGCCAGTAACCCCCGGGGGGCGAATGAAAAACTGTTTTTT | CASNPRGANEKLFF
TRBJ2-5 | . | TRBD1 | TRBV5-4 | TGTGCCAGCAGCCGACAGGGTAGTGGAGAGACCCAGTACTTC | CASSRQGSGETQYF
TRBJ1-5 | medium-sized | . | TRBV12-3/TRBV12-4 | TGTGCCAGCCGAAAGTCCGCCGATAGCAATCAGCCCCAGCATTTT | CASRKSADSNQPQHF
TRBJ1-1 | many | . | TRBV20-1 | TGCAGTGCTGGAATACAGACGATTAACACTGAAGCTTTCTTT | CSAGIQTINTEAFF
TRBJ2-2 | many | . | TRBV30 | TGTGCCTGGAGTGGGCTTCGGGCGAACACCGGGGAGCTGTTTTTT | CAWSGLRANTGELFF
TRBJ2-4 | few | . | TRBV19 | TGTGCCAGTAGTATAGACCGGGACACAAACATTCAGTACTTC | CASSIDRDTNIQYF
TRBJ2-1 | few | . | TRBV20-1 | TGCAGTGCCCTGGGGCGCCTCTCCTACAATGAGCAGTTCTTC | CSALGRLSYNEQFF
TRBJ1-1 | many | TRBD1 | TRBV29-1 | TGCAGCGGTATTCGAAATACAGGGGGCACTGAAGCTTTCTTT | CSGIRNTGGTEAFF
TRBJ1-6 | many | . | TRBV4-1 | TGCGCCAGCAGCCAAGTCAATTCACCCCTCCACTTT | CASSQVNSPLHF
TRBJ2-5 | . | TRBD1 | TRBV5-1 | TGCGCCAGCAGCTTGGCTGGGACAGGGGTGGAGACCCAGTACTTC | CASSLAGTGVETQYF
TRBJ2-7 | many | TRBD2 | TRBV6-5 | TGTGCCAGCAGTTACTTTATAGCGGGAACGAACTACGAGCAGTACTTC | CASSYFIAGTNYEQYF
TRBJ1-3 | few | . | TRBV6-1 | TGTGCCAGCAGTGAAGCAGGAACTGGAAACACCATATATTTT | CASSEAGTGNTIYF
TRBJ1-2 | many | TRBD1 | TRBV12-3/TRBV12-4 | TGTGCCAGCAGAACGACAGGGGGCGACTATGGCTACACCTTC | CASRTTGGDYGYTF
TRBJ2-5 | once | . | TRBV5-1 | TGCGCCAGCAAGAGGGTACCGACCAACTTTCAAGAGACCCAGTACTTC | CASKRVPTNFQETQYF
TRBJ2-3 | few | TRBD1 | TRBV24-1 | TGTGCCACCAGTGAGACCCACCGGGACAGGGATTCTGGCACAGATACGCAGTATTTT | CATSETHRDRDSGTDTQYF
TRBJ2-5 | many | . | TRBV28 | TGTGCCAGCAGTTTAAATGGAATATCACAAGAGACCCAGTACTTC | CASSLNGISQETQYF
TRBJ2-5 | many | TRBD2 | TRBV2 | TGTGCCAGCAGTGTCCTAGCGGGAGAGACCCAGTACTTC | CASSVLAGETQYF
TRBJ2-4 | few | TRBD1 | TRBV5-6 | TGTGCCAGCAGGGGACAGGGGGCCAAAAACATTCAGTACTTC | CASRGQGAKNIQYF